The 29 T cell receptor beta chains in this list originate from one sample, sequenced in a study of CD8 T cells in Susac syndrome. Random hexamers primed reverse transcription of about 0.5 to 1 ug RNA. TCRdb re-derived calls from the immunoSEQ multiplex PCR reads in MiXCR, one entry per CDR3 protein. The sample includes about 120,000 distinct CDR3 sequences, 90% to 95% of them seen just once. Sequencing used CD4+ T cells from PBMCs. These TCRs come from a human donor with multiple sclerosis.

This clonotype has only one observation. The chain employs TRBV6-1 and TRBJ2-7, with TRBD2 matching 8 bases. The CDR3 runs to 15 residues. Germline values: CDR1 MNHNS, CDR2 SASEGT. J lost 3 bases, V lost 6 bases, and 10 bases had no gene match. CDR3 nucleotides: TGTGCCAGCAGAGGTCCAGCGGGGGCTGTCTACGAGCAGTACTTC. Translated: CASRGPAGAVYEQYF.

The V call is TRBV20-1, the J call TRBJ2-3; 9 bases align to TRBD2. V dropped 5 bases and J dropped 3; count of bases not matched to a gene: 9. Germline V gene data show CDR1 as DFQATT and CDR2 as SNEGSKA (reference sequence). The CDR3 extends over 15 amino acids. The CDR3 protein is CSAASLAGRTDTQYF. CDR3 DNA sequence: TGCAGTGCTGCCTCTCTAGCGGGGAGGACAGATACGCAGTATTTT.

The chain uses TRBV20-1 and TRBJ2-3; 7 nucleotides match TRBD2. CDR3 length: 17 amino acids. Germline V lookup: CDR1 DFQATT, CDR2 SNEGSKA (reference sequence). V gave up 3 bases and J gave up 2 bases; unmatched junction bases: 14. The CDR3 DNA reads as TGCAGTGCTAGTGCCCCCCTTTCGGGGGGTTCCACAGATACGCAGTATTTT. It codes for CSASAPLSGGSTDTQYF.

The chain employs TRBV18 and TRBJ1-5; TRBD1 matches at 8 bases. The CDR3 loop spans 15 amino acids. V was pared by 4 bases and J by 10 bases, with 12 bases of the junction left unmatched. Germline CDR1 reads KGHSH; CDR2 reads LQKENI. The CDR3 coding sequence is TGTGCCAGCTCACTTTCCGGGACAGGATTCGAACCCCAGCATTTT. Encoded protein: CASSLSGTGFEPQHF.

The J gene is TRBJ1-3, the V gene TRBV4-1; 8 bases align to TRBD1. This CDR3 is built from 20 residues. The ends lost 0 bases at V and 3 bases at J; junction bases unmatched: 16. Germline CDR1 MGHRA, CDR2 YSYEKL. This chain's CDR3 is CASSQDNRQGFRLGGNTIYF. CDR3 DNA sequence: TGCGCCAGCAGCCAAGATAACCGACAGGGGTTTCGCTTAGGTGGAAACACCATATATTTT.

The gene calls are TRBV30 and TRBJ1-1; D remains unclear. This CDR3 spans 13 amino acids. CDR1 and CDR2 from the germline V gene are GTSNPN and SVGIG (reference sequence). V lost 4 bases to trimming and J lost 4 bases, with 13 bases between them. CDR3 DNA: TGTGCCTGGACGGGATCAAAGGGCACTGAAGCTTTCTTT. Protein product: CAWTGSKGTEAFF.

The V and J genes are TRBV6-6 and TRBJ1-4; D ambiguous. The CDR3 consists of 11 residues. The V end was cut by 5 bases, the J end by 11 bases, with 9 bases between. Germline V gene data show CDR1 as MNHNY and CDR2 as SVGAGI (reference sequence). The CDR3 bases are TGTGCCAGCAGTCAGGAGGGTAAACTGTTTTTT. The encoded protein is CASSQEGKLFF.

The chain couples TRBV2 to TRBJ2-5; D gene unclear. With 6 bases removed from V and 0 bases from J, the gap between germline ends came to 5 bases. CDR1 and CDR2 (germline): SNHLY, FYNNEI. The CDR3 has 12 residues. The CDR3 loop is CASSVDQETQYF. For the CDR3, the DNA is TGTGCCAGCAGCGTTGACCAAGAGACCCAGTACTTC.

The chain employs TRBV30 and TRBJ1-2; 8 bases fit TRBD1. CDR1 and CDR2 from the germline V gene are GTSNPN and SVGIG (reference sequence). The ends lost 0 bases at V and 6 bases at J; junction bases unmatched: 9. The CDR3 sequence is 15 residues long. The CDR3: CAWSVTRMTGDGYTF. In DNA, the CDR3 is TGTGCCTGGAGTGTAACCCGGATGACAGGGGATGGCTACACCTTC.

The chain combines TRBV7-7 with TRBJ1-1; perhaps TRBD1 as D (6 bases). CDR3 size: 13 residues. Per germline, CDR1 SSHAT and CDR2 FNYEAQ (reference sequence). CDR3 loop: CASATDRNTEAFF. DNA for the CDR3: TGTGCTAGCGCCACGGACAGGAACACTGAAGCTTTCTTT.

The genes are TRBV5-6 and TRBJ1-5; D remains unclear. Looked up from germline, CDR1 is SGHDT and CDR2 is YYEEEE. The CDR3 covers 17 residues. V shed 4 bases and J shed 4 bases, with 21 bases lying between them. The CDR3 is CASSRGPLPVMNQPQHF. CDR3 bases: TGTGCCAGCAGCCGAGGGCCTCTCCCGGTTATGAATCAGCCCCAGCATTTT.

The rearrangement links TRBV10-1 to TRBJ1-2, with TRBD1 as a possible D gene (5 bases). This CDR3 spans 14 amino acids. CDR1 and CDR2 from the germline V gene are WNHNN and SYGVQD (reference sequence). Trimming left V 6 bases short and J 7 bases short, with 18 bases between. This CDR3 reads CASSIGTGKGGYTF. The CDR3 coding sequence is TGCGCCAGCAGCATAGGCACAGGTAAAGGTGGCTACACCTTC.

The rearrangement uses TRBV6-2 or TRBV6-3 and TRBJ1-2; D unresolved. The V gene's germline CDR1 is MNHEY and CDR2 SVGEGT. V dropped 7 bases and J dropped 4 bases, with 16 bases sitting between them. The CDR3 has 14 residues. The CDR3 DNA sequence: TGTGCCAGCATGAGTTGGGAAACTAGCTATGGCTACACCTTC. It is translated as CASMSWETSYGYTF.

The CDR3 nucleotides read TGTGCCAGCAGCCGAAGTCTTGACAGGACCAACACTGAAGCTTTCTTT. As protein: CASSRSLDRTNTEAFF. The chain carries TRBV7-2 and TRBJ1-1, with a weak D call TRBD1 (6 bases). The CDR3 extends over 16 amino acids. The germline gives CDR1 SGHTA, CDR2 FQGNSA. Trimming left V 5 bases short and J 2 bases short, with 18 bases between.

The gene calls are TRBV5-1 and TRBJ2-7; TRBD1 matches at 8 bases. The germline V gene has CDR1 SGHRS and CDR2 YFSETQ. There are 15 residues in the CDR3. V was pared by 4 bases and J by 2 bases, with 8 bases of the junction left unmatched. This CDR3 reads CASSPDRGLPYEQYF. For the CDR3, the DNA is TGCGCCAGCAGCCCAGACAGGGGACTCCCCTACGAGCAGTACTTC.

The chain recombines TRBV20-1 with TRBJ2-1, with TRBD1 matching over 8 bases. The germline V gene encodes CDR1 DFQATT and CDR2 SNEGSKA (reference sequence). The CDR3 is 15 residues long. V trimming: 3 bases; J trimming: 2 bases; junction bases outside the gene matches: 6. The chain's CDR3 is CSARGTGGPYNEQFF. The CDR3 DNA reads TGCAGTGCTAGGGGAACAGGGGGACCCTACAATGAGCAGTTCTTC.

The genes are TRBV28 and TRBJ2-4, with D uncertain. The CDR3 contains 12 residues. Germline V gives CDR1 MDHEN, CDR2 SYDVKM. The V gene lost 3 bases and the J gene lost 4 bases, with 4 bases spanning the gap. The CDR3 DNA is TGTGCCAGCAGTTTTCGGAAAAACATTCAGTACTTC. Protein product: CASSFRKNIQYF.

The CDR3 loop is CASSLVGPVNSYEQYF. DNA of the CDR3: TGCGCCAGCAGCTTGGTCGGTCCAGTTAACTCCTACGAGCAGTACTTC. This chain connects TRBV5-1 to TRBJ2-7, with D uncertain. V was trimmed by 0 bases and J by 0 bases, leaving 13 bases between them. This CDR3 has 16 amino acids. CDR1 is SGHRS, CDR2 YFSETQ, per germline.

J is TRBJ1-2 and V is TRBV5-6; no definite D call. Deletions cut 1 base from V and 3 bases from J, with 13 bases between. CDR1 and CDR2 (germline): SGHDT, YYEEEE. The CDR3 consists of 15 residues. CDR3: CASSLSGRPDYGYTF. CDR3 coding DNA: TGTGCCAGCAGCTTGTCGGGCAGGCCGGACTATGGCTACACCTTC.

In this sample, this clonotype turned up once. The chain recombines TRBV5-6 with TRBJ1-2; D call uncertain. The CDR3 runs to 12 residues. Between the trimmed V and J ends, which lost 7 bases and 3 bases, there was a span of 10 bases. CDR1 SGHDT and CDR2 YYEEEE come from the germline V gene. The CDR3 reads CASGESDYGYTF. In DNA, the CDR3 is TGTGCCAGCGGGGAGAGCGACTATGGCTACACCTTC.

V gene TRBV28 combines with J gene TRBJ2-1; perhaps TRBD1 as D (6 bases). V was trimmed by 2 bases and J by 7 bases, leaving 12 bases between them. CDR3 length: 14 residues. Germline CDR1 reads MDHEN; CDR2 reads SYDVKM. For the CDR3, the DNA is TGTGCCAGCAGTTTAGGGCAGCAGGGGAATGAGCAGTTCTTC. Encoded protein: CASSLGQQGNEQFF.

The gene calls are TRBV2 and TRBJ1-2; TRBD1 aligns across 9 bases. The CDR3 runs 16 residues. V dropped 11 bases and J dropped 0; count of bases not matched to a gene: 13. Germline V gives CDR1 SNHLY, CDR2 FYNNEI. Written as DNA, the CDR3 is TGTGCCCGGCAGAGGGACAGGGCATCAACTAACTATGGCTACACCTTC. It is translated as CARQRDRASTNYGYTF. The entire variable domain, with the rest obtained from reference TRBV2 and TRBJ1-2, is as follows: EPEVTQTPSHQVTQMGQEVILRCVPISNHLYFYWYRQILGQKVEFLVSFYNNEISEKSEIFDDQFSVERPDGSNFTLKIRSTKLEDSAMYFCARQRDRASTNYGYTFGSGTRLTVV.

The chain carries TRBV7-8 and TRBJ1-6, with D hard to call. The V gene's germline CDR1 is SGHVS and CDR2 FQNEAQ. This CDR3 is 13 amino acids long. Trimming removed 2 bases from V and 8 bases from J, with 7 bases in between. CDR3 region: CASSLHSDSPLHF. The CDR3 DNA reads TGTGCCAGCAGCTTACACTCGGATTCACCCCTCCACTTT.

This clonotype was detected only once. The rearrangement links TRBV7-3 to TRBJ1-1; D uncertain. Germline CDR1 reads SGHTA; CDR2 reads FQGTGA. V was shortened by 0 bases and J by 0 bases, with 5 bases between the two germline ends. The CDR3 consists of 14 residues. The CDR3, as DNA: TGTGCCAGCAGCTTAACGTTGATGAACACTGAAGCTTTCTTT. This gives the protein CASSLTLMNTEAFF.

The chain joins TRBV6-2 or TRBV6-3 to TRBJ2-6, with D unresolved. The CDR3 totals 13 residues. CDR1 is MNHEY and CDR2 is SVGEGT in the germline V gene. The V end lost 7 bases, the J end lost 9 bases, and 13 bases lay between the germline ends. The CDR3 DNA reads TGTGCCAGCACCCCGAGGTTGGGCAACGTCCTGACTTTC. Amino acid sequence: CASTPRLGNVLTF.

The chain joins TRBV28 to TRBJ1-5, with 8 bases identical to TRBD1. The CDR3 extends over 15 amino acids. The trim removed 7 bases at V and 6 bases at J, leaving 11 bases unmatched. CDR1 is MDHEN and CDR2 is SYDVKM in the germline V gene. The CDR3 coding sequence is TGTGCCAGCACCCAACTGGACAGGGAAGGTCAGCCCCAGCATTTT. Its protein is CASTQLDREGQPQHF.

The genes are TRBV5-4 and TRBJ2-3; TRBD1 matches at 7 bases. V was pared by 4 bases and J by 2 bases, with 7 bases of the junction left unmatched. Per the germline V gene, CDR1 is SGHNT and CDR2 is YYREEE (reference sequence). This CDR3 comprises 15 residues. In DNA, the CDR3 is TGTGCCAGCAGCACAGACAGGGACCACACAGATACGCAGTATTTT. Protein product: CASSTDRDHTDTQYF.

V and J are TRBV5-1 and TRBJ1-4, with D possibly TRBD1 on 5 matching bases. The CDR3 is 13 residues long. The V and J ends lost 4 bases and 7 bases respectively, with 11 bases between them. Germline-derived CDR1 and CDR2 are SGHRS and YFSETQ. The CDR3 nucleotides are TGCGCCAGCAGCATTGACAGCCCTGAAAAACTGTTTTTT. Residues: CASSIDSPEKLFF.

This clonotype occurred once. The DNA of the CDR3 is TGCAGTGCTAGAATGGGGGTTAACACTGAAGCTTTCTTT. It specifies CSARMGVNTEAFF. The chain combines TRBV20-1 with TRBJ1-1; TRBD1 might be the D (5 bases). The V and J ends lost 2 bases and 2 bases respectively, with 9 bases between them. This CDR3 region has 13 residues. The germline V gene has CDR1 DFQATT and CDR2 SNEGSKA (reference sequence).